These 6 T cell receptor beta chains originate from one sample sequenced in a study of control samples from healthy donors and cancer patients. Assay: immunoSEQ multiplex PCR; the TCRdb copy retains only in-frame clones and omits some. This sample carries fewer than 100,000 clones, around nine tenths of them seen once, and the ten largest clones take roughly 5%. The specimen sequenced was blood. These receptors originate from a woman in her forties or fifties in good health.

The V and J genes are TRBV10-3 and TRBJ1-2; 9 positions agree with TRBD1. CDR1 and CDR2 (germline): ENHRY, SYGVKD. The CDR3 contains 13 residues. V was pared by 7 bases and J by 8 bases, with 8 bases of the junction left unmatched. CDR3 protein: CAIKDRGRTGYTF. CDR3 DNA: TGTGCCATCAAAGACAGGGGGAGGACAGGCTACACCTTC.

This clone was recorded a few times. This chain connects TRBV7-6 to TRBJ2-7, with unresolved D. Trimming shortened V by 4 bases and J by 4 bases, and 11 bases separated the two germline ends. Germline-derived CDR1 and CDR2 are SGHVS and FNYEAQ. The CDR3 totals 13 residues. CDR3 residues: CASSSLDGYEQYF. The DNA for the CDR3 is TGTGCCAGCAGCTCACTTGACGGGTACGAGCAGTACTTC.

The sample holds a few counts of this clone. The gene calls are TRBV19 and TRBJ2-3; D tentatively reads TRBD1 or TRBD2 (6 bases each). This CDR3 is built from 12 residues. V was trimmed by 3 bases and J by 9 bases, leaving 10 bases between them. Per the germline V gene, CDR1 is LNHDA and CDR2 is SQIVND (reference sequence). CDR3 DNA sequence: TGTGCCAGTAGTATGGGGGCGGGGACGCAGTATTTT. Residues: CASSMGAGTQYF.

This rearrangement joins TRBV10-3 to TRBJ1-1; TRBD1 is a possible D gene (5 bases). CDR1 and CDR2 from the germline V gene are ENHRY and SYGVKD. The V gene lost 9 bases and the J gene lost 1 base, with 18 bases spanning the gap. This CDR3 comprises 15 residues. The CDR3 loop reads CAISEGGGGNTEAFF. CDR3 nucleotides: TGTGCCATATCAGAGGGCGGGGGAGGGAACACTGAAGCTTTCTTT.

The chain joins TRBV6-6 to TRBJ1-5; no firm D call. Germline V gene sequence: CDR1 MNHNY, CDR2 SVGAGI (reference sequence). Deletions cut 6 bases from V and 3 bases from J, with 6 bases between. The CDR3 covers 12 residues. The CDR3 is CASRGSNQPQHF. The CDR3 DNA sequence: TGTGCCAGCAGGGGTTCCAATCAGCCCCAGCATTTT.

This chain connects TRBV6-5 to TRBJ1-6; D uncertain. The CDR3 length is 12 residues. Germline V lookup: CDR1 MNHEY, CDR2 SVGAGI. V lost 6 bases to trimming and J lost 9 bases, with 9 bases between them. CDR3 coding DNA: TGTGCCAGCAGCTCCGAATTTTCACCCCTCCACTTT. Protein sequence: CASSSEFSPLHF.